The 8 T cell receptor beta chains in this list originate from one sample, sequenced in a study of T-cell reconstitution after alpha-beta-depleted transplantation in children. Preparation of the TCRbeta library was carried out with unique molecular identifiers. TCRdb reprocessed the PCR reads with MiXCR, giving one entry per CDR3 protein. This table has approximately 640,000 distinct CDR3 sequences, roughly 15% appearing once. The source material was PBMCs from the stem cell graft donor, sampled from the stem cell graft. The receptor source for this set is a human donor who donated a stem cell graft to a child with acute myeloid leukemia.

This clonotype was observed at least ten times. The gene calls are TRBV12-3 or TRBV12-4 and TRBJ1-6; the D is unclear. V dropped 7 bases and J dropped 10 bases, with 11 bases sitting between them. This CDR3 region has 12 residues. In DNA, the CDR3 is TGTGCCAGCACCGGGCCGGGGTCACCCCTCCACTTT. Protein: CASTGPGSPLHF.

In this sample, this clonotype turned up many times. V gene TRBV20-1 combines with J gene TRBJ2-7, with TRBD2 identical over 9 bases. The CDR3 has 15 amino acids. The germline gives CDR1 DFQATT, CDR2 SNEGSKA (reference sequence). V trimming: 0 bases; J trimming: 3 bases; junction bases outside the gene matches: 6. CDR3 nucleotides: TGCAGTGCTAGAGAATCGACTAGCGGACTCTACGAGCAGTACTTC. Translating it yields CSARESTSGLYEQYF.

This clonotype appeared a few times. This CDR3 reads CASSPRGASGELFF. The CDR3 nucleotides are TGTGCCAGCAGCCCTAGGGGAGCATCCGGGGAGCTGTTTTTT. The V call is TRBV5-6, the J call TRBJ2-2, with D tentatively TRBD1 or TRBD2 (5 bases each). This CDR3 has 14 amino acids. CDR1 and CDR2 from the germline V gene are SGHDT and YYEEEE. V was cut by 4 bases and J by 6 bases, with 13 bases left in between.

The rearrangement uses TRBV6-5 and TRBJ1-2; 10 bases map to TRBD1. Germline V gene lookup returns CDR1 MNHEY and CDR2 SVGAGI. The CDR3 spans 14 residues. V lost 4 bases to trimming and J lost 6 bases; unmatched junction nucleotides: 5. The CDR3 loop is CASSSSTGGHGYTF. The CDR3 region has the DNA TGTGCCAGCAGTTCCTCGACAGGGGGCCATGGCTACACCTTC.

This clonotype was seen a handful of times. This sequence joins TRBV20-1 and TRBJ2-3; TRBD2 aligns across 12 bases. Per germline, CDR1 DFQATT and CDR2 SNEGSKA (reference sequence). V trimming: 4 bases; J trimming: 2 bases; junction bases outside the gene matches: 10. The CDR3 sequence is 17 residues long. CDR3 amino acids: CSATSGGAAPHTDTQYF. CDR3 sequence (DNA): TGCAGTGCTACTAGCGGGGGGGCGGCCCCACACACAGATACGCAGTATTTT.

This clonotype has a count of ten or more. The CDR3 DNA reads as TGCAGCGTAGGCGGGGGGGGTTCAAATGAGCAGTTCTTC. Protein product: CSVGGGGSNEQFF. J is TRBJ2-1 and V is TRBV29-1; TRBD2 aligns across 9 bases. This CDR3 region has 13 residues. Germline CDR1 is SQVTM and CDR2 is ANQGSEA. After removal of 6 bases from V and 7 bases from J, the junction contained 7 bases not matched to a gene.

The genes are TRBV7-2 and TRBJ2-1; 9 bases align to TRBD1. CDR1 is SGHTA and CDR2 is FQGNSA in the germline V gene. This CDR3 spans 18 amino acids. The ends lost 0 bases at V and 6 bases at J; junction bases unmatched: 12. For the CDR3, the DNA is TGTGCCAGCAGCTTAGCATGGGGTGGGACAGGGAGGATCAATGAGCAGTTCTTC. This gives the protein CASSLAWGGTGRINEQFF. Complete variable domain (other parts from reference TRBV7-2 and TRBJ2-1): GAGVSQSPSNKVTEKGKDVELRCDPISGHTALYWYRQSLGQGLEFLIYFQGNSAPDKSGLPSDRFSAERTGGSVSTLTIQRTQQEDSAVYLCASSLAWGGTGRINEQFFGPGTRLTVL.

This clonotype was seen ten or more times. The rearrangement links TRBV10-2 to TRBJ2-5; 7 bases are a match to TRBD2. Trimming cost V 0 bases and J 2 bases; bases outside gene matches: 15. CDR1 and CDR2 from the germline V gene are WSHSY and SAAADI. The CDR3 is 19 residues long. The chain's CDR3 is CASSESDVGSSGLQETQYF. In DNA, the CDR3 is TGCGCCAGCAGTGAGTCGGATGTGGGGTCTAGCGGTTTGCAAGAGACCCAGTACTTC.